This is a list of T cell receptor beta chains from one sample in a study of T cells after yellow fever vaccination. TCRdb processed the 5' RACE reads anew with MiXCR; each CDR3 protein has one entry. The table includes about 360,000 distinct CDR3 sequences, around 6.5% detected once. The specimen comprised PBMCs, sampled 5 days after the yellow fever booster vaccination. The receptor source for this set is a man aged 30 to 39 who received the YFV17D yellow fever vaccine. Each CDR3 is given without its conserved first and last residue.

v_call	j_call	cdr3_aa
TRBV29-1	TRBJ2-5	SVVPVTRQETQY
TRBV20-1	TRBJ2-5	SARGTALETQY
TRBV7-9	TRBJ2-7	ASTQFEQGSYEQY
TRBV6-2/TRBV6-3	TRBJ2-7	ASSYPGQFYEQY
TRBV20-1	TRBJ1-2	SARGAQIYGYT
TRBV19	TRBJ2-7	ASSRGIDGSSYEQY
TRBV7-9	TRBJ2-7	ASSLGVSGSGLADEQY
TRBV6-2/TRBV6-3	TRBJ2-7	ASSYSMGGRTYEQY
TRBV6-5	TRBJ2-6	ASSYRQGVVGANVLT
TRBV7-8	TRBJ2-1	ASSYEGEQF
TRBV7-2	TRBJ2-7	ASSSNDRGTYEQY
TRBV6-5	TRBJ1-1	ASSYSEPDSMNTEAF
TRBV19	TRBJ2-1	ASRDYGGDNEQF
TRBV5-5	TRBJ1-1	ASSWDRGRTEAF
TRBV6-5	TRBJ2-3	ASSYSRASGRWDTQY
TRBV29-1	TRBJ2-7	SVAGTSGSYEQY
TRBV3-1	TRBJ2-5	ASSQDPGRETQY
TRBV5-4	TRBJ2-5	ASSFRRDRSQETQY
TRBV7-9	TRBJ2-2	ASSLDLEITGELF
TRBV6-1	TRBJ2-1	ASTGPGTSGSYEQF
TRBV11-1	TRBJ2-6	ASRKKAHVTGGANVLT
TRBV9	TRBJ2-5	ASSTGTGGETQY
TRBV11-3	TRBJ2-2	ASSLARNTGELF
TRBV5-6	TRBJ2-7	ASFSRGRGAYEQY
TRBV7-9	TRBJ2-1	ASSGGNPYNEQF
TRBV4-3	TRBJ2-1	ASSQITQGPAEQF
TRBV12-3/TRBV12-4	TRBJ2-2	ASRRQGIGELF
TRBV12-3/TRBV12-4	TRBJ1-5	ASSYHRGPNQPQH
TRBV5-1	TRBJ1-1	ASLRDAANTEAF
TRBV7-6	TRBJ2-1	ASSLEVSGSYNEQF
TRBV20-1	TRBJ1-1	SARTPDSDTEAF
TRBV6-1	TRBJ2-5	ASSPKRAKETQY
TRBV6-1	TRBJ1-1	ASLDAGPGEAF
TRBV30	TRBJ2-1	AWSPDQASTYNEQF
TRBV28	TRBJ2-1	ASSLVLAVDNEQF
TRBV20-1	TRBJ2-2	SAKNRVTDAITGELF
TRBV12-3/TRBV12-4	TRBJ2-7	ASATGVHEQY
TRBV10-3	TRBJ1-1	AISVRGDRAAF
TRBV5-6	TRBJ2-4	ASSPRGWGLRGLVKNIQY
TRBV20-1	TRBJ2-3	SASASGRGTDTQY
TRBV20-1	TRBJ1-5	SAHRGLNQPQH
TRBV20-1	TRBJ2-5	SVANPIDSSGAQETQY
TRBV7-2	TRBJ2-3	ASSFIGLAGDTQY
TRBV6-2/TRBV6-3	TRBJ2-1	ASQDSSYNEQF
TRBV20-1	TRBJ2-3	SALAGAGTDTQY
TRBV20-1	TRBJ2-5	SAPVAGLETQY
TRBV20-1	TRBJ2-5	SAGGEGARQETQY
TRBV7-9	TRBJ2-2	ASSPFRANTGELF
TRBV29-1	TRBJ2-3	SARDRGMTDTQY
TRBV29-1	TRBJ1-1	SDYREGTEAF
TRBV27	TRBJ2-3	ASTLGPTSDTQY
TRBV23-1	TRBJ2-3	ASSPGQKLAGVNLRGTDTQY